This passage covers 29 T cell receptor beta chains from one sample sequenced in a study of OX40 agonist ivuxolimab in advanced cancers. Sequenced by immunoSEQ multiplex PCR; TCRdb stores in-frame clones only, minus some. The table shows tens of thousands of clones, with 84% occurring only once. This specimen was CD4+ or CD8+ T cells sorted from blood, taken in a trial of the OX40 agonist ivuxolimab. The receptors shown here come from an adult with an advanced solid tumor such as melanoma, head and neck, liver or kidney cancer.

This clone was detected once. V and J are TRBV18 and TRBJ2-1, with D perhaps TRBD2 (6 bases). The V end was cut by 3 bases, the J end by 2 bases, with 11 bases between. This CDR3 contains 15 residues. Germline CDR1 is KGHSH and CDR2 is LQKENI. The CDR3 protein is CASSPRLDPYNEQFF. CDR3 DNA: TGTGCCAGCTCACCCAGACTAGACCCCTACAATGAGCAGTTCTTC.

This clone showed up just a few times. The chain has TRBV2 and TRBJ1-2, with 10 positions matching TRBD1. The CDR3 sequence is 14 residues long. CDR1 SNHLY and CDR2 FYNNEI come from the germline V gene. Trimming removed 8 bases from V and 3 bases from J; junction bases left unmatched: 6. CDR3 nucleotides: TGTGCCAGCGCAAGACAGGGGGCGGACTATGGCTACACCTTC. Translated, it gives CASARQGADYGYTF.

The chain links TRBV19 to TRBJ1-4, with TRBD1 matching over 10 bases. The CDR3 consists of 13 residues. V lost 7 bases, J lost 7 bases, and 3 bases stayed unmatched. The germline V gene has CDR1 LNHDA and CDR2 SQIVND (reference sequence). CDR3 sequence: CASNRDRGEKLFF. The CDR3 bases are TGTGCCAGTAACCGGGACAGGGGTGAAAAACTGTTTTTT.

The rearrangement links TRBV27 to TRBJ2-7; D is undetermined. The CDR3 runs to 16 residues. The germline gives CDR1 MNHEY, CDR2 SMNVEV (reference sequence). Trimming took 4 bases from V and 2 from J, leaving 18 bases between them. The DNA of the CDR3 is TGTGCCAGCAGTTCTCTCAATGTGGGTTTTACCTACGAGCAGTACTTC. Translating it yields CASSSLNVGFTYEQYF.

This clone was counted between two and nine times. V usage is TRBV5-1 and J usage is TRBJ2-7; the D call may be TRBD1 or TRBD2 (5 bases each). The V and J ends lost 5 bases and 0 bases respectively, with 12 bases between them. This CDR3 has 14 amino acids. Germline values: CDR1 SGHRS, CDR2 YFSETQ. CDR3 sequence: CASRYVGTSYEQYF. Written as DNA, the CDR3 is TGCGCCAGCAGATACGTTGGGACCTCCTACGAGCAGTACTTC.

This chain links TRBV4-3 with TRBJ2-1; no clear D gene. The ends were cut back, 5 bases at V and 7 bases at J, with 15 bases in the middle. The CDR3 contains 14 residues. Germline V CDR1 and CDR2: LGHNA, YSLEER. CDR3 protein: CASSWASDLNEQFF. CDR3 in DNA: TGCGCCAGCAGCTGGGCCAGTGACCTGAATGAGCAGTTCTTC.

The CDR3 coding sequence is TGTGCCAGCAGCTTGGGCCAGGGGGCTGAAGCTTTCTTT. The encoded protein is CASSLGQGAEAFF. The chain employs TRBV5-6 and TRBJ1-1; 7 bases map to TRBD1. In germline, CDR1 is SGHDT, CDR2 YYEEEE. The V gene end was trimmed by 0 bases and the J gene end by 6 bases; junction bases not matched to a gene: 2. There are 13 residues in the CDR3.

The chain combines TRBV2 with TRBJ2-7; 7 bases match TRBD2. Germline lookup yields CDR1 SNHLY and CDR2 FYNNEI. This CDR3 contains 15 residues. The trim removed 3 bases at V and 4 bases at J, leaving 9 bases unmatched. The CDR3 region has the DNA TGTGCCAGCAGTGAGCGGGGAGCGGGACTGTACGAGCAGTACTTC. As protein: CASSERGAGLYEQYF.

The rearrangement links TRBV29-1 to TRBJ1-4; no clear D gene. V dropped 1 base and J dropped 5 bases, with 5 bases sitting between them. CDR1 SQVTM and CDR2 ANQGSEA come from the germline V gene. The CDR3 is 12 amino acids. The CDR3 protein is CSVEGPNEKLFF. CDR3 in DNA: TGCAGCGTTGAAGGGCCGAATGAAAAACTGTTTTTT.

This clone was seen just once. The V gene is TRBV19, the J gene TRBJ2-3, with 9 positions matching TRBD1. This CDR3 region has 16 residues. Trimming removed 4 bases from V and 3 bases from J; junction bases left unmatched: 8. The V gene's germline CDR1 is LNHDA and CDR2 SQIVND (reference sequence). In DNA form, the CDR3 reads TGTGCCAGTAGTACACCAGGGACAGGGTGGACAGATACGCAGTATTTT. It encodes CASSTPGTGWTDTQYF.

This sequence joins TRBV21-1 and TRBJ1-3. TRBV21-1 is a pseudogene. The CDR3 length is 11 residues. The CDR3 coding sequence is TGTGCCAGCGGGGGAACAAACACCATATATTTT. It yields the protein CASGGTNTIYF.

The chain recombines TRBV2 with TRBJ2-7, with D perhaps TRBD1 (5 bases). CDR1 SNHLY and CDR2 FYNNEI come from the germline V gene. V lost 8 bases to trimming and J lost 4 bases, with 9 bases between them. The CDR3 is made up of 11 amino acids. The CDR3 spells CASSREYEQYF. In nucleotides, the CDR3 is TGTGCCAGCTCCAGGGAATACGAGCAGTACTTC.

The V call is TRBV18, the J call TRBJ2-7; 10 bases line up with TRBD1. CDR1 KGHSH and CDR2 LQKENI come from the germline V gene. Trimming at V came to 5 bases and at J to 2 bases, leaving 6 bases not matched to a gene. CDR3 length: 15 amino acids. The CDR3 protein is CASSTFGTGAYEQYF. CDR3 DNA: TGTGCCAGCTCAACATTCGGGACAGGGGCCTACGAGCAGTACTTC.

The J gene is TRBJ1-1, the V gene TRBV18; 7 bases line up with TRBD1. Germline CDR1 KGHSH, CDR2 LQKENI. The junction had 2 bases not matched to a gene; V was cut back by 1 base and J by 0 bases. The CDR3 contains 15 residues. Written as DNA, the CDR3 is TGTGCCAGCTCACCACAGACAGGGATGAACACTGAAGCTTTCTTT. Its translation: CASSPQTGMNTEAFF. Variable domain in full (rest from reference TRBV18 and TRBJ1-1): NAGVMQNPRHLVRRRGQEARLRCSPMKGHSHVYWYRQLPEEGLKFMVYLQKENIIDESGMPKERFSAEFPKEGPSILRIQQVVRGDSAAYFCASSPQTGMNTEAFFGQGTRLTVV.

This clone was seen only a few times. The chain recombines TRBV7-6 with TRBJ1-2; no clear D. Between the trimmed V and J ends, which lost 2 bases and 2 bases, there was a span of 9 bases. CDR3 length: 14 amino acids. Germline loops: CDR1 SGHVS, CDR2 FNYEAQ. CDR3 loop: CASSLNRMNYGYTF. Written as DNA, the CDR3 is TGTGCCAGCAGCTTAAACAGAATGAACTATGGCTACACCTTC.

This clone was counted only a few times. The rearrangement links TRBV10-1 to TRBJ1-6; TRBD1 agrees at 8 bases. Losses at the gene ends were 6 bases for V and 9 bases for J; bases not matched to a gene: 4. There are 13 residues in the CDR3. Germline V gene lookup returns CDR1 WNHNN and CDR2 SYGVQD (reference sequence). The DNA of the CDR3 is TGCGCCAGCAGCCCGGACAGGGCTTCACCCCTCCACTTT. Amino acids: CASSPDRASPLHF.

V usage is TRBV5-1 and J usage is TRBJ1-3, with D uncertain. Per germline, CDR1 SGHRS and CDR2 YFSETQ. V was cut by 5 bases and J by 4 bases, with 13 bases left in between. The CDR3 runs 14 residues. CDR3 amino acids: CASSPTVGGNTIYF. The DNA of the CDR3 is TGCGCCAGCAGTCCCACCGTGGGAGGAAACACCATATATTTT.

The V and J genes are TRBV5-1 and TRBJ2-5; 7 nucleotides match TRBD1. Germline V CDR1 and CDR2: SGHRS, YFSETQ. V lost 4 bases, J lost 0 bases, and 3 bases stayed unmatched. The CDR3 is 14 residues long. The CDR3 region is CASSLQGYQETQYF. The CDR3 DNA sequence: TGCGCCAGCAGCCTACAGGGGTACCAAGAGACCCAGTACTTC.

The chain has TRBV6-5 and TRBJ2-1; 9 bases are a match to TRBD2. Per the germline V gene, CDR1 is MNHEY and CDR2 is SVGAGI. After removal of 4 bases from V and 7 bases from J, the junction contained 11 bases not matched to a gene. The CDR3 is 16 residues long. In nucleotides, the CDR3 is TGTGCCAGCAGTTTCCTGAGCGGGGGGACGGGGAATGAGCAGTTCTTC. Residues: CASSFLSGGTGNEQFF.

This chain joins TRBV5-1 and TRBJ2-5; D ambiguous. The CDR3 covers 15 residues. CDR1 SGHRS and CDR2 YFSETQ come from the germline V gene. Trimming removed 0 bases at V and 0 bases at J, with 9 bases between. CDR3 nucleotides: TGCGCCAGCAGCTTGGAACTACAGTACCAAGAGACCCAGTACTTC. Protein product: CASSLELQYQETQYF.

This clone turned up a few times. The chain has TRBV12-2 and TRBJ1-5. TRBV12-2 is recorded as a pseudogene. The CDR3 spans 15 residues. The CDR3 protein is CASRPTRGRNQPQHF. CDR3 bases: TGTGCAAGTCGCCCTACTCGGGGCCGCAATCAGCCCCAGCATTTT.

V and J are TRBV4-1 and TRBJ2-7; no reliable D call. CDR1 is MGHRA and CDR2 is YSYEKL in the germline V gene. The V and J ends lost 1 base and 3 bases respectively, with 7 bases between them. CDR3 length: 13 amino acids. The CDR3 protein is CASSQAEFYEQYF. CDR3 bases: TGCGCCAGCAGCCAAGCTGAATTCTACGAGCAGTACTTC.

V and J are TRBV6-5 and TRBJ1-4; no definite D call. With 8 bases removed from V and 6 bases from J, the gap between germline ends came to 13 bases. The germline CDR1 and CDR2 sequences are MNHEY and SVGAGI. CDR3 length: 13 residues. CDR3 region: CASSIGDDEKLFF. The CDR3 nucleotides are TGTGCCAGCTCTATCGGGGATGATGAAAAACTGTTTTTT.

V gene TRBV5-6 combines with J gene TRBJ2-1, with TRBD1 matching over 7 bases. The germline gives CDR1 SGHDT, CDR2 YYEEEE. With V trimmed by 2 bases and J by 2 bases, 10 bases remained unmatched. CDR3 length: 17 residues. The CDR3 reads CASSLIIPGQAYNEQFF. DNA of the CDR3: TGTGCCAGCAGCTTAATCATTCCTGGACAGGCCTACAATGAGCAGTTCTTC.

The chain joins TRBV7-2 to TRBJ2-3; no clear D gene. The V and J ends lost 1 base and 3 bases respectively, with 11 bases between them. Per the germline V gene, CDR1 is SGHTA and CDR2 is FQGNSA. This CDR3 spans 15 amino acids. Here the CDR3 reads CASSLEGGRTDTQYF. The CDR3 coding sequence is TGTGCCAGCAGCTTAGAGGGCGGACGTACAGATACGCAGTATTTT.

This clone was seen a handful of times. The chain is built from TRBV7-6 and TRBJ1-3; D gene uncertain. The CDR3 runs to 15 residues. V shed 1 base and J shed 3 bases, with 10 bases lying between them. Germline CDR1 SGHVS, CDR2 FNYEAQ. The CDR3, as DNA: TGTGCCAGCAGCTTAGACAGCTCCCTTGGAAACACCATATATTTT. Translated: CASSLDSSLGNTIYF.

The gene calls are TRBV4-3 and TRBJ2-2; D uncertain. Germline CDR1 reads LGHNA; CDR2 reads YSLEER. The V end lost 0 bases, the J end lost 6 bases, and 11 bases lay between the germline ends. The CDR3 covers 15 residues. CDR3 sequence: CASSQDRPFAGELFF. CDR3 sequence (DNA): TGCGCCAGCAGCCAAGATAGGCCGTTCGCCGGGGAGCTGTTTTTT.

This clone showed up just a few times. The CDR3 is CASSPRVQREQYF. As DNA, the CDR3 is TGTGCCAGCAGTCCCCGGGTACAACGAGAGCAGTACTTC. The chain joins TRBV27 to TRBJ2-7, with D uncertain. CDR1 is MNHEY and CDR2 is SMNVEV in the germline V gene (reference sequence). The CDR3 runs to 13 residues. V lost 5 bases and J lost 7, with 15 bases in between.

This sequence joins TRBV6-1 and TRBJ1-1; D is unclear. The CDR3 totals 14 residues. Germline CDR1 is MNHNS and CDR2 is SASEGT. V lost 1 base, J lost 4 bases, and 10 bases lay in between. The CDR3 sequence: CASSEDGRRTEAFF. In DNA, the CDR3 is TGTGCCAGCAGTGAAGACGGGCGCCGCACTGAAGCTTTCTTT.